Sequencing of this T cell receptor (beta chain) was carried out in a study of blood T cell repertoires in COVID-19 (dated by TCRdb to 2018 to 2020). Concerning the study at large: The collaborator samples originated in the United States, Italy and Spain and spanned the acute and convalescent phases of COVID-19. Where available, HLA class I and class II types were obtained from metadata supplied by the sample provider rather than from assay-based typing. The repertoires were released in a freely available public database meant as a resource for research on the immune response to SARS-CoV-2. Subjects who had been exposed to COVID-19, were actively infected with it, or had recovered from it provided the deeply sampled blood TCRbeta repertoires that made up the dataset. The material from the prospective study consisted of cDNA or gDNA derived from T cells, B-cell-depleted T cells, or PBMCs. Samples were obtained from the ongoing ImmuneRACE study (first 160 participants) and from 1,254 subjects provided by 6 global collaborators. Sample metadata almost always included a de-identified subject ID, COVID-19 status, age in years and sex. Broader findings and caveats from the paper: Clinical and demographic metadata were provided uncurated, with the amount varying by source and participant.

Concerning this clone itself: The antigen this receptor binds is unknown. One base away there is no much larger clone; base qualities are not given.

Enrolling through a virtual design, the prospective study's participants ranged in age from roughly 18 to 90 years and lived across roughly 23 United States geographic areas. To assign participants to cohorts, the prospective study relied on clinical history that participants themselves reported in a screening survey and a study questionnaire. Exposed participants had been in contact, within 2 weeks of entering the study, with a person who had a PCR-confirmed or clinician-diagnosed case of COVID-19. Each participant in the prospective study had whole blood, serum and a nasopharyngeal or oropharyngeal swab collected by mobile phlebotomists. Participants in the prospective study had the option to provide additional blood draws and questionnaires over a roughly two-month period. Before DNA extraction, prospective study blood samples were shipped either frozen or at room temperature. Cut back by 0 bases and 2 bases, the V and J ends lie 17 bases apart. The CDR3, cysteine through phenylalanine, is 17 amino acids long. Only the CDR3 portion is preserved as DNA: 51 bases, with reading frame beginning at the first base. As encoded in the germline V gene (reference sequence), CDR1 is MNHEY while CDR2 is SMNVEV.

TCRbeta CDR3 regions were amplified from genomic DNA using the immunoSEQ Assay, a bias-controlled multiplex PCR. The authors' analysis ran thus. Within the assay, amplification of reference gene primers was used to estimate how many nucleated cells each sample contained. To quantify the absolute abundance of each unique TCRbeta CDR3 rearrangement, sequence reads were collapsed and filtered. For each sample, productive Simpson clonality was calculated by taking the square root of Simpson's diversity index across productive rearrangements. TCRdb's version of the immuneACCESS table is confined to in-frame rearrangements and falls short of the full clone set. An unresolved V gene accounts for under half of the shortfall where checked; the remainder is of unknown origin. The DNA was the basis for D and trimming; V, J and clone size are from that table. The sample has 350,000 or so clones on record, 88% of them singletons. The top ten clones comprise just over 1% of the sample.

The chain joins TRBV27 to TRBJ2-7, with a weak D call of TRBD1 (5 bases match). This clonotype was sampled from a woman aged 25 to 45 who had been exposed to COVID-19. The material sequenced was PBMCs or T cells enriched from blood (not recorded which). The nucleotide sequence reads TGTGCCAGCAGTTTATCGGGGTGGCCAGGGCGAACCTACGAGCAGTACTTC. It codes for CASSLSGWPGRTYEQYF.